This TCR beta chain appears in the sequencing data of a study of blood T cell repertoires in COVID-19. Study-level background: Acute-phase and convalescent COVID-19 samples originated in the United States, Italy and Spain. T cells, B-cell-depleted T cells, or PBMCs provided the cDNA or gDNA that served as material.

The data were produced by immunoSEQ multiplex PCR, yet TCRdb's version contains in-frame clones alone and is incomplete. The repertoire includes a few hundred thousand clones, 85% to 90% of them detected once, and roughly 1.6% sits in the top ten. Participants came from some 23 US areas, aged roughly 18 to 90 years. CDR3 length: 15 amino acids. Looked up from germline, CDR1 is SGHAT and CDR2 is FQNNGV. The junction had 8 bases not matched to a gene; V was cut back by 4 bases and J by 3 bases. V usage is TRBV11-2 and J usage is TRBJ1-2; TRBD1 matches at 7 bases. Sequenced: PBMCs or T cells enriched from blood (not recorded which). The receptor comes from a young woman with acute COVID-19. In DNA form, the CDR3 reads TGTGCCAGCAGCTATGCAGGGGGAGGAGACTATGGCTACACCTTC. Translating it yields CASSYAGGGDYGYTF. The full variable domain, in which reference TRBV11-2 and TRBJ1-2 provide the parts outside the CDR3, is EAGVAQSPRYKIIEKRQSVAFWCNPISGHATLYWYQQILGQGPKLLIQFQNNGVVDDSQLPKDRFSAERLKGVDSTLKIQPAKLEDSAVYLCASSYAGGGDYGYTFGSGTRLTVV.